What follows is one T cell receptor beta chain and its context. No antigen is known for it. The data derive from a study of cytomegalovirus exposure and HLA in healthy donors. Study-level findings and limits: Upon later analysis, HLA-associated TCR beta chains proved more clonally expanded than other, equally common chains. Researchers reported that three CMV-associated chains were confirmed in vitro as CMV antigen-specific. The authors considered a cluster of highly shared sequence variants likely to be a sequencing artifact. Per a prior analysis, the majority of TCR beta V segments were productive roughly 87% or roughly 30% of the time.

The PCR made use of 60 Vbeta and 13 Jbeta primers. TCRdb's copy holds only in-frame clones and misses some; the assay was immunoSEQ multiplex PCR. The table has 84,000 or so clones, 60% to 80% seen once; the top ten hold 3.3%. This CDR3 is built from 13 residues. Germline V gene sequence: CDR1 SNHLY, CDR2 FYNNEI. V lost 10 bases, J lost 3 bases, and 9 bases stayed unmatched. The chain carries TRBV2 and TRBJ2-7, with TRBD1 identical over 7 bases. Sequenced material: PBMCs. The receptor comes from a man over 45 in good health and CMV-seronegative. The CDR3 loop reads CATSDRQSYEQYF. CDR3 sequence (DNA): TGTGCCACCTCGGACAGGCAGAGCTACGAGCAGTACTTC.